A selection of T cell receptor beta chains follows, all from one sample in a study of shared T cell receptors in the human thymus. The data were produced by immunoSEQ multiplex PCR, yet TCRdb's version contains in-frame clones alone and is incomplete. The sample consists of fewer than 700,000 clones, 88% of them appearing once. Separately, the same data were catalogued under a study of human thymus T cells.

Specimen: thymocytes. The receptors shown here come from a boy younger than two with a congenital heart defect. Both conserved end residues are part of each CDR3. D genes are given only for firm matches. For some rows the clone size is stated as once, few or many, or as a class when expanded; others skip it.

- TRBJ2-3 TRBV2 once TGTGCCAGCAGGGACACTAGCACAGATACGCAGTATTTT CASRDTSTDTQYF
- TRBJ1-4 TRBV11-2 - TGTGCCAGCAACAGGAGGGGAGAAAAACTGTTTTTT CASNRRGEKLFF
TRBD1 TRBJ2-1 TRBV6-1 once TGTGCCAGCAGTGGGTACGGGACAGATGGTGGCTCCTACAATGAGCAGTTCTTC CASSGYGTDGGSYNEQFF
TRBD2 TRBJ2-1 TRBV11-3 - TGTGCCAGCAGCCAAAAGGGGGGACTAGCGGGAGAGAGCTCCTACAATGAGCAGTTCTTC CASSQKGGLAGESSYNEQFF
TRBD2 TRBJ2-7 TRBV11-1 - TGTGCCAGCAGCCCGGTGAGGCGGGAGACTAAAAACGAGCAGTACTTC CASSPVRRETKNEQYF
- TRBJ2-7 TRBV27 - TGTGCCAGCAGTTTACAGGCAGGGCTATACTACGAGCAGTACTTC CASSLQAGLYYEQYF
- TRBJ2-7 TRBV5-1 - TGCGCCAGCAGCTCTGGCGGCACCTACGAGCAGTACTTC CASSSGGTYEQYF
- TRBJ1-2 TRBV14 - TGTGCCAGCAGCCGATCAGGGGACGGCTATGGCTACACCTTC CASSRSGDGYGYTF
TRBD2 TRBJ2-2 TRBV28 - TGTGCCAGCAGTTTACTAGGACTAGCTGCCGGGGAGCTGTTTTTT CASSLLGLAAGELFF
- TRBJ1-2 TRBV11-2 - TGTGCCAGCAGCTTAGAGTTTCGGACAGCGCTTAACTATGGCTACACCTTC CASSLEFRTALNYGYTF
- TRBJ1-5 TRBV18 - TGTGCCAGCTCACCCCGACCCGAGGGGGGCAATCAGCCCCAGCATTTT CASSPRPEGGNQPQHF
TRBD1 TRBJ1-5 TRBV6-1 few TGTGCCAGCAGCACAGACAGGGGAAATCAGCCCCAGCATTTT CASSTDRGNQPQHF
- TRBJ1-1 TRBV11-3 - TGTGCCAGCAGCTTACCACGAGGAACTGAAGCTTTCTTT CASSLPRGTEAFF
TRBD2 TRBJ2-2 TRBV7-6 - TGTGCCAGCAGCCCGCGGACTAGCGGGATTACCACCGGGGAGCTGTTTTTT CASSPRTSGITTGELFF
TRBD1 TRBJ2-7 TRBV7-9 - TGTGCCAGCAGCTCTCGGACAGGCGTCTACGAGCAGTACTTC CASSSRTGVYEQYF
TRBD2 TRBJ2-3 TRBV30 - TGTGCCTGGAGTACCCCCCGACTAGCGGGAGGGGGTGTCGGTGGCACAGATACGCAGTATTTT CAWSTPRLAGGGVGGTDTQYF
TRBD2 TRBJ2-1 TRBV5-4 - TGTGCCAGCAGCCCACTGACTAGCGGGAGGTACAATGAGCAGTTCTTC CASSPLTSGRYNEQFF
- TRBJ1-1 TRBV27 - TGTGCCAGCAGTACTCACCGGGATCTCACTAACACTGAAGCTTTCTTT CASSTHRDLTNTEAFF
TRBD2 TRBJ2-7 TRBV27 - TGTGCCAGCAGTCCCAGCGCCGGGACTAGCGACCCCTACGAGCAGTACTTC CASSPSAGTSDPYEQYF
TRBD1 TRBJ2-1 TRBV6-1 - TGTGCCAGCAGTGACCGGGACAGGGGGCTGGGATCCTACAATGAGCAGTTCTTC CASSDRDRGLGSYNEQFF
TRBD1 TRBJ1-5 TRBV30 - TGTGCCTGGAGTGGGTTCGGACAGGGGGCTGTTGGCAATCAGCCCCAGCATTTT CAWSGFGQGAVGNQPQHF
TRBD2 TRBJ2-3 TRBV9 - TGTGCCAGCAGCTCATCAAGCGGTAGCGGGAGGGTGGACACAGATACGCAGTATTTT CASSSSSGSGRVDTDTQYF
- TRBJ1-5 TRBV28 - TGTGCCAGCAGTTTCCACCTCAGGGTCTATAGCAATCAGCCCCAGCATTTT CASSFHLRVYSNQPQHF
TRBD2 TRBJ2-7 TRBV27 - TGTGCCAGCAGTCAAGGACTAGCGATCACCTACGAGCAGTACTTC CASSQGLAITYEQYF
- TRBJ2-5 TRBV27 - TGTGCCAGCAGTTGGGGCAGGGGTTGGAAGACCCAGTACTTC CASSWGRGWKTQYF
- TRBJ2-3 TRBV6-6 once TGTGCCAGCAGTTACGGTGGTCTAGCCTCCCCAGATACGCAGTATTTT CASSYGGLASPDTQYF
- TRBJ2-3 TRBV5-6 - TGTGCCAGCAGCTTGGGACCTCGGGCAGATACGCAGTATTTT CASSLGPRADTQYF
- TRBJ1-5 TRBV7-2 few TGTGCCAGCAGCTTGGGGGGGCAGGGCAATCAGCCCCAGCATTTT CASSLGGQGNQPQHF
- TRBJ2-3 TRBV28 - TGTGCCAGCAGTTTATGCCGCGAGGGTTATACTAGCAAGTCAGATACGCAGTATTTT CASSLCREGYTSKSDTQYF
- TRBJ2-4 TRBV4-1 - TGCGCCAGCAGCCCGACCCAACTAGAGACATACAAAAACATTCAGTACTTC CASSPTQLETYKNIQYF
- TRBJ2-7 TRBV5-1 - TGCGCCAGCAGCCACCCGCAGAACCCCTACGAGCAGTACTTC CASSHPQNPYEQYF